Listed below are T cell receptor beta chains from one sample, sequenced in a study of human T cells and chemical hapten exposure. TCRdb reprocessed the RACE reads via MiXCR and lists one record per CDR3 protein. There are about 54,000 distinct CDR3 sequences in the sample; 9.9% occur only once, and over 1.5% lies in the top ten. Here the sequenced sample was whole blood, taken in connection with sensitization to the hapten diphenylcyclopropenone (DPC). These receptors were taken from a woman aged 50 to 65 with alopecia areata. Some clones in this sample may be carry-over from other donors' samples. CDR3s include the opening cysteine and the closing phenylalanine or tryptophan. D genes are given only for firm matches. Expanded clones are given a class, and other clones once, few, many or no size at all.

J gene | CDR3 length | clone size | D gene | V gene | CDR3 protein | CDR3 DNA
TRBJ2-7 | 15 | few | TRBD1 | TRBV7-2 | CASSSSGTGPYEQYF | TGTGCCAGCAGCTCGTCCGGGACAGGGCCCTACGAGCAGTACTTC
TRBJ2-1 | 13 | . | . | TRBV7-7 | CASSTTGRDEQFF | TGTGCCAGCAGCACAACCGGCCGGGATGAGCAGTTCTTC
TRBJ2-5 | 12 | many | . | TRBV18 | CASSPPRETQYF | TGTGCCAGCTCACCACCGCGTGAGACCCAGTACTTC
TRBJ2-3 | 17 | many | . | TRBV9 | CASSVGVSGKTPDTQYF | TGTGCCAGCAGCGTTGGGGTTTCCGGAAAAACTCCAGATACGCAGTATTTT
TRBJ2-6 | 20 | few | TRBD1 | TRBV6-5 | CASSTADPGQMSSGANVLTF | TGTGCCAGCAGCACCGCTGATCCGGGACAGATGAGCTCTGGGGCCAACGTCCTGACTTTC
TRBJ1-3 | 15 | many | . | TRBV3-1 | CASSRVQESGNTIYF | TGTGCCAGCAGCCGAGTACAGGAATCCGGAAACACCATATATTTT
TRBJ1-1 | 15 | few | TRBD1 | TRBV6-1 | CASSEGGTVNTEAFF | TGTGCCAGCAGTGAAGGGGGGACAGTGAACACTGAAGCTTTCTTT
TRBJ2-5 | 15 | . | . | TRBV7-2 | CASSLYKTGQETQYF | TGTGCCAGCAGCTTATACAAGACAGGCCAAGAGACCCAGTACTTC
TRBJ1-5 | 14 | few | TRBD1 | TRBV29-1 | CSAGTGRSNQPQHF | TGCAGCGCTGGGACAGGAAGGAGCAATCAGCCCCAGCATTTT
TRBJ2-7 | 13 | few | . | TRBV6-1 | CATGRGGAYEQYF | TGTGCCACCGGGAGAGGGGGTGCCTACGAGCAGTACTTC
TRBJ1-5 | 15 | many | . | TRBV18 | CASSPDSRRGQPQHF | TGTGCCAGCTCACCAGATTCCCGGAGGGGCCAGCCCCAGCATTTT
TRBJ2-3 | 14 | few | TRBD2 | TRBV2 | CASSEGVAGGPGYF | TGTGCCAGCAGTGAAGGGGTAGCGGGAGGGCCAGGGTATTTT
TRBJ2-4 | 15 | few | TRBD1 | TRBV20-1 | CSAQRQGKGKNIQYF | TGCAGTGCTCAAAGACAGGGGAAGGGCAAAAACATTCAGTACTTC
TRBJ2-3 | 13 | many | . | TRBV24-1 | CATSVQGRDTQYF | TGTGCCACCAGTGTACAGGGTAGGGATACGCAGTATTTT
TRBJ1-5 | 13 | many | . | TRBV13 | CASSFNRNQPQHF | TGTGCCAGCAGCTTTAACAGGAATCAGCCCCAGCATTTT
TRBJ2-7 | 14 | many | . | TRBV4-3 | CASSQDRGPYEQYF | TGCGCCAGCAGCCAAGACCGAGGGCCCTACGAGCAGTACTTC
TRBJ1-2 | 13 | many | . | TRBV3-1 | CASSQETEYGYTF | TGTGCCAGCAGCCAAGAGACAGAATATGGCTACACCTTC
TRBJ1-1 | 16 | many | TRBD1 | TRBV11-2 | CASSLSISGTDTEAFF | TGTGCCAGCAGCTTATCCATTAGCGGGACAGACACTGAAGCTTTCTTT
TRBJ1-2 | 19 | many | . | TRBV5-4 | CASSLAPAGDPRENYGYTF | TGTGCCAGCAGCTTGGCCCCGGCAGGGGACCCTCGCGAGAACTATGGCTACACCTTC
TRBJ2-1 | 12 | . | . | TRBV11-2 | CASSSGPGEQFF | TGTGCCAGCAGCTCGGGGCCTGGTGAGCAGTTCTTC
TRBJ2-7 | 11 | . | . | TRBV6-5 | CASSRAGLQYF | TGTGCCAGCAGCAGAGCAGGGTTGCAGTACTTC
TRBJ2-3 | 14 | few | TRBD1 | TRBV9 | CASRRQGSTDTQYF | TGTGCCAGCAGACGACAGGGATCCACAGATACGCAGTATTTT
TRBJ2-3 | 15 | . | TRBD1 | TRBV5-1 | CASSWGQGVEDTQYF | TGCGCCAGCAGCTGGGGACAGGGGGTGGAAGATACGCAGTATTTT
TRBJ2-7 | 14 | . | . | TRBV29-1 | CSGVKAGDPYEQYF | TGCAGCGGGGTGAAGGCAGGGGACCCCTACGAGCAGTACTTC
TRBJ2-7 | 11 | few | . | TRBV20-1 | CSATDPYEQYF | TGCAGTGCCACAGACCCCTACGAGCAGTACTTC
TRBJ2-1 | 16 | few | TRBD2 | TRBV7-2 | CASSAILADAHNEQFF | TGTGCCAGCAGCGCTATACTAGCGGACGCGCACAATGAGCAGTTCTTC
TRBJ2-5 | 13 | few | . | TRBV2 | CASSEPNSETQYF | TGTGCCAGCAGTGAGCCGAACTCGGAGACCCAGTACTTC
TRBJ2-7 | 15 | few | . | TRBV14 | CASSRGAADPYEQYF | TGTGCCAGCAGCCGAGGGGCGGCCGACCCGTACGAGCAGTACTTC
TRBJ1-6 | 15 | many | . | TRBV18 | CASSLDLSGSSPLHF | TGTGCCAGCTCCCTAGATCTCTCAGGGAGTTCACCCCTCCACTTT
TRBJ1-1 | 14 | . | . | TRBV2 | CASRSGPQNTEAFF | TGTGCCAGCAGATCGGGACCCCAGAACACTGAAGCTTTCTTT
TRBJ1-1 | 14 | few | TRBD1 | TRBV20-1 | CSASHRGRNTEAFF | TGCAGTGCTAGCCACAGGGGGCGGAACACTGAAGCTTTCTTT
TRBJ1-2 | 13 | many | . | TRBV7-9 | CASSLVTNYGYTF | TGTGCCAGCAGCTTAGTCACCAACTATGGCTACACCTTC
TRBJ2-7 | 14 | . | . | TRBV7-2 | CASSSIGSRTEQYF | TGTGCCAGCAGCAGTATTGGCTCACGAACTGAGCAGTACTTC
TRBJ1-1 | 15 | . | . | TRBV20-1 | CSARGGGLVDTEAFF | TGCAGTGCTAGAGGTGGGGGGCTTGTCGACACTGAAGCTTTCTTT
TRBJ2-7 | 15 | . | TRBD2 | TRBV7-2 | CASSLGAGGPGEQYF | TGTGCCAGCAGCCTTGGAGCGGGAGGGCCGGGAGAGCAGTACTTC
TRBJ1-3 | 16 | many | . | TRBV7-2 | CASSLGPAGSGNTIYF | TGTGCCAGCAGCTTAGGTCCCGCAGGGAGCGGAAACACCATATATTTT
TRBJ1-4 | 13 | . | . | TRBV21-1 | CASSSGLREKLFF | TGTGCCAGCAGCAGCGGGTTACGGGAAAAACTGTTTTTT
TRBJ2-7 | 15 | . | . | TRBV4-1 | CASSQGPDWVYEQYF | TGCGCCAGCAGCCAAGGGCCCGATTGGGTTTACGAGCAGTACTTC
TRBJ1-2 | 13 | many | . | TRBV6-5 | CASSYGLALGYTF | TGTGCCAGCAGTTACGGGCTGGCTCTTGGCTACACCTTC
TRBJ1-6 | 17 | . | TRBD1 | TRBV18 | CASSPWTGSSYNSPLHF | TGTGCCAGCTCACCCTGGACAGGGAGCTCCTATAATTCACCCCTCCACTTT
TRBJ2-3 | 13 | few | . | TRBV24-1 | CAIGQDSTDTQYF | TGTGCCATCGGACAAGATAGCACAGATACGCAGTATTTT
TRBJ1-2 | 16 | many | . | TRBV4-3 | CASSQEVTRGYYGYTF | TGCGCCAGCAGCCAAGAGGTAACAAGGGGTTACTATGGCTACACCTTC
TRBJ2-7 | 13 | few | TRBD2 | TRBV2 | CASRLAGIYEQYF | TGTGCCAGCAGACTAGCGGGAATCTACGAGCAGTACTTC
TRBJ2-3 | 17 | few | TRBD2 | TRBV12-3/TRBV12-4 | CASRQILAGPGTDTQYF | TGTGCCAGCAGACAAATACTAGCGGGGCCTGGCACAGATACGCAGTATTTT
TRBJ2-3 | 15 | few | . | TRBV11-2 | CASSSDRTYTDTQYF | TGTGCCAGCAGCTCAGACAGGACTTACACAGATACGCAGTATTTT